The 17 T cell receptor beta chains in this list originate from one sample, sequenced in a study of neurological immune-mediated disorders. One entry per CDR3 protein results from TCRdb running MiXCR on the 5' RACE reads. The sample has about 92,000 distinct CDR3 sequences, around 3.6% seen once. Material: PBMCs. The receptors originated from a woman aged 45-59 years with multiple sclerosis.

This clonotype was picked up many times. The chain links TRBV5-1 to TRBJ1-6, with TRBD1 identical over 11 bases. This CDR3 has 17 residues. The germline V gene has CDR1 SGHRS and CDR2 YFSETQ. V lost 1 base and J lost 5; bases outside the gene matches: 5. The CDR3 spells CASSLWTGGKDNSPLHF. The CDR3 nucleotides read TGCGCCAGCAGCTTGTGGACAGGGGGCAAGGATAATTCACCCCTCCACTTT.

This clonotype has only a few counts. A much larger clone is a single base away; this may be a read error. V and J are TRBV3-1 and TRBJ1-1, with TRBD1 as a possible D gene (5 bases). The germline gives CDR1 LGHDT, CDR2 YNNKEL (reference sequence). CDR3 size: 13 residues. CDR3 in DNA: TGTGCCATCAGCCAAGTTGTTCGGACAGAAGCTTTCTTT. Protein: CAISQVVRTEAFF.

This clonotype was detected many times. The CDR3 region is CASSLGGYYGYTF. As DNA, the CDR3 is TGTGCCAGCAGCTTAGGAGGGTACTATGGCTACACCTTC. The chain carries TRBV7-2 and TRBJ1-2; D remains unclear. CDR3 size: 13 residues. The germline gives CDR1 SGHTA, CDR2 FQGNSA. The ends were cut back, 1 base at V and 3 bases at J, with 6 bases in the middle.

This clonotype was counted many times. This chain joins TRBV7-3 and TRBJ1-6, with D hard to call. V shed 2 bases and J shed 10 bases, with 9 bases lying between them. This CDR3 has 13 residues. Germline V gives CDR1 SGHTA, CDR2 FQGTGA. The CDR3 DNA sequence: TGTGCCAGCAGCTTATACAAAGACTCACCCCTCCACTTT. Translated, it gives CASSLYKDSPLHF.

This clonotype was observed at least ten times. The CDR3 region has the DNA TGTGCCAGCAGCTTAGTATCTAGCGGGGGGGGAGCCACCACCACAGATACGCAGTATTTT. It encodes CASSLVSSGGGATTTDTQYF. The gene calls are TRBV7-2 and TRBJ2-3; 12 positions match TRBD2. V was pared by 1 base and J by 2 bases, with 13 bases of the junction left unmatched. Germline CDR1 SGHTA, CDR2 FQGNSA. The CDR3 sequence is 20 residues long. Full variable domain (rest looked up from reference TRBV7-2 and TRBJ2-3): GAGVSQSPSNKVTEKGKDVELRCDPISGHTALYWYRQSLGQGLEFLIYFQGNSAPDKSGLPSDRFSAERTGGSVSTLTIQRTQQEDSAVYLCASSLVSSGGGATTTDTQYFGPGTRLTVL.

This clonotype was observed at least ten times. The chain has TRBV6-2 or TRBV6-3 and TRBJ1-5; no clear D gene. The ends were cut back, 3 bases at V and 6 bases at J, with 12 bases in the middle. The length of the CDR3 is 14 residues. Germline CDR1 MNHEY, CDR2 SVGEGT. CDR3 DNA sequence: TGTGCCAGCAGTTATATGGTGAGCGGTCAGCCCCAGCATTTT. As protein: CASSYMVSGQPQHF.

The table lists this clonotype with many counts. The gene calls are TRBV4-2 and TRBJ2-5; TRBD1 aligns across 7 bases. CDR3 length equals 18 residues. Germline V gives CDR1 LGHNA, CDR2 YNFKEQ. The V gene end was trimmed by 4 bases and the J gene end by 1 base; junction bases not matched to a gene: 15. The CDR3 spells CASSLPWRDRVLQETQYF. CDR3 DNA: TGTGCCAGCAGCCTCCCATGGAGAGACAGGGTACTCCAAGAGACCCAGTACTTC.

This clonotype was seen ten or more times. J is TRBJ2-1 and V is TRBV20-1; the D gene could be TRBD1 or TRBD2 (6 bases each). The CDR3 totals 15 residues. Trimming removed 1 base from V and 7 bases from J, with 17 bases in between. Germline CDR1 and CDR2: DFQATT and SNEGSKA (reference sequence). CDR3 sequence (DNA): TGCAGTGCTAGAGCTCCCGGGGGCGGTTTGAATGAGCAGTTCTTC. It specifies CSARAPGGGLNEQFF.

This clonotype was observed at least ten times. The rearrangement links TRBV3-1 to TRBJ2-7, with 10 bases that match TRBD2. Germline assignment: CDR1 LGHDT and CDR2 YNNKEL (reference sequence). The CDR3 loop spans 20 amino acids. V trimming: 3 bases; J trimming: 6 bases; junction bases outside the gene matches: 23. The chain's CDR3 is CASSQDAFLAGARGSSEQYF. CDR3 sequence (DNA): TGTGCCAGCAGCCAGGACGCTTTTCTAGCGGGGGCCCGAGGATCGAGCGAGCAGTACTTC.

The table lists this clonotype with a few counts. Since a much larger clone is just one base distant, this may be a read error. CDR3 coding DNA: TGTGCCAGCAGCCAAGATCCGAAGGCTTACTATGGCTACACCTTC. The encoded protein is CASSQDPKAYYGYTF. The chain couples TRBV4-2 to TRBJ1-2; D not certain. The CDR3 has 15 residues. V lost 0 bases and J lost 3, with 11 bases in between. The germline V gene has CDR1 LGHNA and CDR2 YNFKEQ.

This clonotype has a count of ten or more. The rearrangement links TRBV4-3 to TRBJ1-2, with D perhaps TRBD1 (6 bases). In germline, CDR1 is LGHNA, CDR2 YSLEER. V shed 0 bases and J shed 4 bases, with 12 bases lying between them. This CDR3 contains 15 residues. The CDR3 DNA reads as TGCGCCAGCAGCCAAGACCGACAGGCTGCCTATGGCTACACCTTC. Protein sequence: CASSQDRQAAYGYTF.

The sample holds many counts of this clonotype. The chain carries TRBV29-1 and TRBJ1-2, with no clear D. CDR3 length equals 14 residues. The V end lost 3 bases, the J end lost 4 bases, and 15 bases lay between the germline ends. From germline, CDR1 is SQVTM and CDR2 ANQGSEA. This CDR3 reads CSVEEGNWIYGYTF. CDR3 bases: TGCAGCGTTGAGGAGGGAAATTGGATCTATGGCTACACCTTC.

This clonotype was counted many times. The gene calls are TRBV5-1 and TRBJ1-5, with TRBD1 matching over 9 bases. J was trimmed by 2 bases and V by 1 base; bases with no gene match: 1. Germline values: CDR1 SGHRS, CDR2 YFSETQ. The CDR3 totals 15 residues. CDR3 loop: CASSLTGGGNQPQHF. The CDR3, as DNA: TGCGCCAGCAGCTTGACAGGGGGCGGCAATCAGCCCCAGCATTTT. Filled out from reference TRBV5-1 and TRBJ1-5, the complete variable domain reads KAGVTQTPRYLIKTRGQQVTLSCSPISGHRSVSWYQQTPGQGLQFLFEYFSETQRNKGNFPGRFSGRQFSNSRSEMNVSTLELGDSALYLCASSLTGGGNQPQHFGDGTRLSIL.

This clonotype was picked up many times. The gene calls are TRBV7-8 and TRBJ2-1; 7 bases fit TRBD2. The CDR3 is made up of 16 amino acids. The junction had 8 bases not matched to a gene; V was cut back by 4 bases and J by 2 bases. Germline V gives CDR1 SGHVS, CDR2 FQNEAQ. The CDR3: CASSSNQAGPYNEQFF. CDR3 coding DNA: TGTGCCAGCAGCTCCAACCAAGCGGGGCCCTACAATGAGCAGTTCTTC. Full variable domain (missing parts from reference TRBV7-8 and TRBJ2-1): GAGVSQSPRYKVAKRGQDVALRCDPISGHVSLFWYQQALGQGPEFLTYFQNEAQLDKSGLPSDRFFAERPEGSVSTLKIQRTQQEDSAVYLCASSSNQAGPYNEQFFGPGTRLTVL.

This clonotype has a count of ten or more. The V call is TRBV10-3, the J call TRBJ2-3; a weak D match, TRBD2 (6 bases). The CDR3 is 14 amino acids. Germline-derived CDR1 and CDR2 are ENHRY and SYGVKD. V gave up 8 bases and J gave up 0 bases, with 12 bases separating them. The CDR3 DNA sequence: TGTGCCATCGGTCGACGGGAGAGCACAGATACGCAGTATTTT. It yields the protein CAIGRRESTDTQYF.

This clonotype occurred many times. The rearrangement uses TRBV12-3 or TRBV12-4 and TRBJ2-3; D possibly corresponds to TRBD1 (6 bases). With 4 bases removed from V and 4 bases from J, the gap between germline ends came to 18 bases. CDR3 length equals 16 residues. The CDR3 protein is CASSSLQAPGADTQYF. CDR3 bases: TGTGCCAGCAGTTCACTACAGGCGCCAGGGGCAGATACGCAGTATTTT.

This clonotype occurred many times. The J gene is TRBJ1-4, the V gene TRBV11-2; D gene unclear. V was pared by 5 bases and J by 7 bases, with 14 bases between. The germline CDR1 and CDR2 sequences are SGHAT and FQNNGV. The length of the CDR3 is 14 residues. This chain's CDR3 is CASSPRASREKLFF. The CDR3 coding sequence is TGTGCCAGCAGCCCTCGGGCCTCCCGTGAAAAACTGTTTTTT.